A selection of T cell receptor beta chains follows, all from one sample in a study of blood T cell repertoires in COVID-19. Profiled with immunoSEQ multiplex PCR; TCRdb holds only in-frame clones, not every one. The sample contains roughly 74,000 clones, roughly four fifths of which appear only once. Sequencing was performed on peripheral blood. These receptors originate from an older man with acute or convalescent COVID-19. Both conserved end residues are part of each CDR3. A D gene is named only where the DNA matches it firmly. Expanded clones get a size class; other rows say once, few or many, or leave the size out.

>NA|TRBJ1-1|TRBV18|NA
TGTGCCAGCTCACCAGCAGAAATGAACACTGAAGCTTTCTTT
CASSPAEMNTEAFF
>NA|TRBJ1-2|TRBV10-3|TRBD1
TGTGCCATCAGTGAGTCGAGGACAGGGAACTATGGCTACACCTTC
CAISESRTGNYGYTF
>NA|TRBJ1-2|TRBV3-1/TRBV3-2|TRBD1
TGTGCCAGCAGCCAAGCAGGGGGATACTATGGCTACACCTTC
CASSQAGGYYGYTF
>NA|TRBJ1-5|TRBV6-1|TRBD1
TGTGCCAGCAGTGAAGAGGGGCCGGACAGGGCTTATAGCAATCAGCCCCAGCATTTT
CASSEEGPDRAYSNQPQHF
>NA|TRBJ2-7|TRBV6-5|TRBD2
TGTGCCAGCGTGGGACTAGCGAGCTCCTACGAGCAGTACTTC
CASVGLASSYEQYF
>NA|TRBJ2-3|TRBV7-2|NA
TGTGCCAGCAGCTTAGGTTACAGTAAAAGAGATACGCAGTATTTT
CASSLGYSKRDTQYF
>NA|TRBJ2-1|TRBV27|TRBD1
TGTGCCAGCAGTTTACCAACTGGGACAGGGAGAAATGAGCAGTTCTTC
CASSLPTGTGRNEQFF
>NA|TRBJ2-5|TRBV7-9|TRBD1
TGTGCCAGCAGCTTGGACAGGGGGCGGTACCAAGAGACCCAGTACTTC
CASSLDRGRYQETQYF
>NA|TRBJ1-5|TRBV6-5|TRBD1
TGTGCCACCGAGGGGGCTGTGCCGGGGCCCCAGCATTTT
CATEGAVPGPQHF
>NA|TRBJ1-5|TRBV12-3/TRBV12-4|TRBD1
TGTGCCAGCAGTTCCCAGGGGGGCCAGCCCCAGCATTTT
CASSSQGGQPQHF
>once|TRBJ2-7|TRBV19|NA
TGTGCCAGTGGCGGGCAGCCTCCCTCCTACGAGCAGTACTTC
CASGGQPPSYEQYF
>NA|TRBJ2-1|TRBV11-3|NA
TGTGCCAGCAGCTCGAGCAGGTCAACTGCCTACAATGAGCAGTTCTTC
CASSSSRSTAYNEQFF
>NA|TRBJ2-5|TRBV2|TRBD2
TGTGCCAGCAGCCTAGGACTAGCGGGGGGAGAGACCCAGTACTTC
CASSLGLAGGETQYF
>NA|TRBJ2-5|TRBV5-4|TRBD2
TGTGCCAGCAGCTGGGGCAGCGGGGGTGGGGAGACCCAGTACTTC
CASSWGSGGGETQYF
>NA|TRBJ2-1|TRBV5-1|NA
TGCGCCAGCAGCCCCCAGGTAGAATACAATGAGCAGTTCTTC
CASSPQVEYNEQFF
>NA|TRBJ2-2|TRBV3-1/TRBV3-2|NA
TGTGCCAGCACCCGCCGGAGGCAGAACACCGGGGAGCTGTTTTTT
CASTRRRQNTGELFF
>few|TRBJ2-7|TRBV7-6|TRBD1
TGTGCCAGCAGCTTTATGGCAGGGGGCGCATACGAGCAGTACTTC
CASSFMAGGAYEQYF
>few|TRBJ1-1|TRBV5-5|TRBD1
TGTGCCAGCAGCTGGGGACAGGGGATCACTGAAGCTTTCTTT
CASSWGQGITEAFF
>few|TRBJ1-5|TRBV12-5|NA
TGTGCTAGTGGTTTGACCCTGGCGGGTAGGAGCAATCAGCCCCAGCATTTT
CASGLTLAGRSNQPQHF
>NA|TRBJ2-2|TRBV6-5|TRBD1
TGTGCCAGCAGTTCGGGACAGAGGTACACCGGGGAGCTGTTTTTT
CASSSGQRYTGELFF
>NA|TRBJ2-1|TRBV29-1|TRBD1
TGCAGCGTAACAGGGGACTACAATGAGCAGTTCTTC
CSVTGDYNEQFF
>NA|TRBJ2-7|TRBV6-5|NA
TGTGCCAGCAGCCTTACAGGGTCGCCTTTCCTCGAGCAGTACTTC
CASSLTGSPFLEQYF
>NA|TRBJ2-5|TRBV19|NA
TGTGCCAGTAAGAGGTCGGTGGGGAGAGAGACCCAGTACTTC
CASKRSVGRETQYF